In its sample, the clone carrying this T cell receptor beta chain was seen many times. The antigen remains unidentified. The data belong to a study of human T cells and chemical hapten exposure. Study-level background: Readings were taken at 6 days from patch tests that had applied 0.01% DPC to the upper back.

As to time point: patch test 2, 6 weeks after DPC sensitization. Stated treatment: therapeutic diphenylcyclopropenone sensitization with weekly scalp DPC. Germline V lookup: CDR1 LGHDT, CDR2 YNNKEL (reference sequence). J lost 9 bases, V lost 8 bases, and 9 bases had no gene match. The CDR3 consists of 13 residues. Study-level findings and limits: Patch test score tracked positively with PT1 expanded TCR counts. DPC sensitization left the count of TCRs above 1 in 1000 unchanged.

TCRdb passed the RACE reads through MiXCR, listing each CDR3 protein once. In the table there are just over 40,000 distinct CDR3 sequences, approximately 3.4% of which are singletons. The sample was whole blood, taken in connection with sensitization to the hapten diphenylcyclopropenone (DPC). J is TRBJ2-1 and V is TRBV3-1; TRBD2 matches at 8 bases. The origin of this receptor is a man aged 35 to 55 with alopecia areata. Some clones in this sample may be carry-over from other donors' samples. The CDR3 protein is CASHRSGSGEQFF. CDR3 DNA: TGTGCCAGCCATCGGAGCGGGAGCGGTGAGCAGTTCTTC.